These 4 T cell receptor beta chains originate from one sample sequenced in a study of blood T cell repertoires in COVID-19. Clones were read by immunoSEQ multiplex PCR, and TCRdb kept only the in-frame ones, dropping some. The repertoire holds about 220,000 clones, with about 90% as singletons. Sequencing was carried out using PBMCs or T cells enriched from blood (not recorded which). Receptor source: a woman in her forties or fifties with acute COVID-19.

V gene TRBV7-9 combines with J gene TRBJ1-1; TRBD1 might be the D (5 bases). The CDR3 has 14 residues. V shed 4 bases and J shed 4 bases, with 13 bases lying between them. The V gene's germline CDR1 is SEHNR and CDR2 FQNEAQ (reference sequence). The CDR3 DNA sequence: TGTGCCAGCAGCTCAACAGGATTCGGCACTGAAGCTTTCTTT. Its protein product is CASSSTGFGTEAFF.

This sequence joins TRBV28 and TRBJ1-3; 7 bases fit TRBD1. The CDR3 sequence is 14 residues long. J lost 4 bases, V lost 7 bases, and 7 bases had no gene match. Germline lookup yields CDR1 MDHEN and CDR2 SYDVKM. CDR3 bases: TGTGCCAGCACCTCGACAGGGTCAGGAAACACCATATATTTT. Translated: CASTSTGSGNTIYF.

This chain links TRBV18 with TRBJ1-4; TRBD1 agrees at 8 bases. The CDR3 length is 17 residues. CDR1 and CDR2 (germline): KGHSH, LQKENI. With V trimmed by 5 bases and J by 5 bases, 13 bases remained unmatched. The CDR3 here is CASSSLWTGHENEKLFF. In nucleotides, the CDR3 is TGTGCCAGCTCATCGCTATGGACAGGGCATGAAAATGAAAAACTGTTTTTT.

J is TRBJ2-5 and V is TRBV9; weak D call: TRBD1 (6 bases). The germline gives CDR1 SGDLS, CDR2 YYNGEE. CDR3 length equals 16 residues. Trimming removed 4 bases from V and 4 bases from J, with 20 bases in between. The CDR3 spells CASSPGQPSRAETQYF. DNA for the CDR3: TGTGCCAGCAGCCCCGGACAGCCCTCCAGGGCAGAGACCCAGTACTTC. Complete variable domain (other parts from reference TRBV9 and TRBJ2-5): DSGVTQTPKHLITATGQRVTLRCSPRSGDLSVYWYQQSLDQGLQFLIQYYNGEERAKGNILERFSAQQFPDLHSELNLSSLELGDSALYFCASSPGQPSRAETQYFGPGTRLLVL.